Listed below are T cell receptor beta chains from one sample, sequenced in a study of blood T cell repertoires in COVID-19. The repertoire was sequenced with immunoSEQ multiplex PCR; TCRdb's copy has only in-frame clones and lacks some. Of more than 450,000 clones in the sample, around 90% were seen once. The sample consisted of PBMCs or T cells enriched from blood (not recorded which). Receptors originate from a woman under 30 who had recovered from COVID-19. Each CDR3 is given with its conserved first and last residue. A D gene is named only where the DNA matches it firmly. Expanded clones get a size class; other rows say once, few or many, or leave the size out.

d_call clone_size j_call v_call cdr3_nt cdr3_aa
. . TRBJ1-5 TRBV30 TGTGCCTGGAATGAGGGAGCAGGACTTAATCAGCCCCAGCATTTT CAWNEGAGLNQPQHF
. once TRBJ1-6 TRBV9 TGTGCCAGCAGCCCCCGAGGGGCGGAGGACGGGGGGCATTCACCCCTCCACTTT CASSPRGAEDGGHSPLHF
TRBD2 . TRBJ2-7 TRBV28 TGTGCCAGCAGGGGGACTAGCGGGGACTTCGAGCAGTACTTC CASRGTSGDFEQYF
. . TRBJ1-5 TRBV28 TGTGCCATCGGGGGGGGATCTGGATATCAGCCCCAGCATTTT CAIGGGSGYQPQHF
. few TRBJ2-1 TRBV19 TGTGCCAGTAGTACGGGGGACTCCTCGGAGCAGTTCTTC CASSTGDSSEQFF
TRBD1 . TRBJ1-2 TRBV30 TGTGCCTGGATATGGGACAGGATACCTAACTATGGCTACACCTTC CAWIWDRIPNYGYTF
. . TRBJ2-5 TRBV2 TGTGCCAGCAAGCCGAACAGCCTACCTGGAACCTTACAAGAGACCCAGTACTTC CASKPNSLPGTLQETQYF
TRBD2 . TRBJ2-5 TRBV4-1 TGCGCCAGCAGCCAAAGCCCCATACCCATGTCTAGCGGGGTTAGAGAGACCCAGTACTTC CASSQSPIPMSSGVRETQYF
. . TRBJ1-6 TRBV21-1 TGTGCCAGCAGCAAGGCGGGACAGGGTTATTCACCCCTCCACTTT CASSKAGQGYSPLHF
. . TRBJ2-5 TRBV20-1 TGCAGTGCTAGTAGCCCGCGGGGGCCTTACGGGGACCAGTACTTC CSASSPRGPYGDQYF
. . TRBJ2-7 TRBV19 TGTGCCAGTAGTATGATTCAGGGGGGCGAGCAGTACTTC CASSMIQGGEQYF
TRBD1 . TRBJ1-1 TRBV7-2 TGTGCCAGCAGCTTGACAGGGGGCGCGAGAGAAGCTTTCTTT CASSLTGGAREAFF
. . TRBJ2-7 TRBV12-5 TGTGCTAGTGGTTTGATCCCGGACAGATACGAGCAGTACTTC CASGLIPDRYEQYF
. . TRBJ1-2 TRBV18 TGTGCCAGCTCACCATTCATCCGGGACGATAAGGGGGTAGGTGGCTACACCTTC CASSPFIRDDKGVGGYTF
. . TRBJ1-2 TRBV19 TGTGCCAGTAGTCCTTCTCCTTCTCCGGGACTTAACTATGGCTACACCTTC CASSPSPSPGLNYGYTF
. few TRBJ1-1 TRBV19 TGTGCCAGTAGTATAGTAGGGGCTGAAGCTTTCTTT CASSIVGAEAFF
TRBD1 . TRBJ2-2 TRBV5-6 TGTGCCAGCAGGTTATCGACGGGACAGGGAACCGGGGAGCTGTTTTTT CASRLSTGQGTGELFF
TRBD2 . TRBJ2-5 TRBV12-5 TGTGCTAGTGGTTTGATTCTAGCGGGGGCAGAGACCCAGTACTTC CASGLILAGAETQYF
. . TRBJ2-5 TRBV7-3 TGTGCCAGCAGCCCCACCCCAGTCGAGACCCAGTACTTC CASSPTPVETQYF
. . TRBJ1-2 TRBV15 TGTGCCACCAGCAGAGCCCAGGGATTTCGCTATGGCTACACCTTC CATSRAQGFRYGYTF
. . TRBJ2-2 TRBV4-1 TGCGCCAGCAGCCCCTCAATAGCGGCCGGGGAGCTGTTTTTT CASSPSIAAGELFF
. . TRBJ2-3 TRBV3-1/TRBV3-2 TGTGCCAGCAGCCAAGTGGGGGGAAGTCCAGATACGCAGTATTTT CASSQVGGSPDTQYF
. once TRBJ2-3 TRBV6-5 TGTGCCAGCAGTCCCGGGGGTCAGGAGTATTTT CASSPGGQEYF
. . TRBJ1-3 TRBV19 TGTGCCAGTAGCCCGACGGGGAGGGGGAGACGGAACACCATATATTTT CASSPTGRGRRNTIYF
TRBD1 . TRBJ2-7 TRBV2 TGTGCCAGCAACTTAGGAGAGACAGGGTCCTACGAGCAGTACTTC CASNLGETGSYEQYF
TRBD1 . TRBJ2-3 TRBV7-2 TGTGCCAGCAGCTTAGCGAGCTGGACAGGGACAGATACGCAGTATTTT CASSLASWTGTDTQYF
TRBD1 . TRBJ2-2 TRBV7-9 TGTGCCAGCAGCGCCAGGGGGCTGAACACCGGGGAGCTGTTTTTT CASSARGLNTGELFF
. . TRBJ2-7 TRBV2 TGTGCCAGCAGTGAGGGTCGAGGCGGCTACGAGCAGTACTTC CASSEGRGGYEQYF
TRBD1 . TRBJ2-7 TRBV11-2 TGTGCCAGCAGCCTCCGGGACAGCCTCTCCTACGAGCAGTACTTC CASSLRDSLSYEQYF
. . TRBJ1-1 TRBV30 TGTGCCTGGGTAAGGCCGGGACTCCGGAACACTGAAGCTTTCTTT CAWVRPGLRNTEAFF
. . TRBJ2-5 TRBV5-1 TGCGCCAGCAGCCCGGCTGGCCAGGGGGAGACCCAGTACTTC CASSPAGQGETQYF
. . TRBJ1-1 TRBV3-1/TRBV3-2 TGTGCCAGCAGCTCCCTGGACAGGAACACTGAAGCTTTCTTT CASSSLDRNTEAFF